This T cell receptor beta chain was identified during a study of beta chain features in type 1 diabetes. In its sample, this clone was seen many times. TCRB transcripts that were expressed got sequenced, as all of the isolated RNA had been reverse transcribed. Sequenced by immunoSEQ multiplex PCR; TCRdb stores in-frame clones only, minus some. The sample records about 900,000 clones, roughly a sixth being singletons. There are 14 residues in the CDR3. The V and J ends lost 2 bases and 14 bases respectively, with 18 bases between them. Germline V gene sequence: CDR1 LGHNA, CDR2 YSLEER. The TCR was taken from a woman under 30 in good health. What was sequenced was naive CD4+ T cells from blood. The chain recombines TRBV4-3 with TRBJ1-4; D unclear. This CDR3 is CASSQLGLGVGLFF. The CDR3 DNA sequence: TGCGCCAGCAGCCAATTAGGGCTTGGTGTTGGCCTGTTTTTT.